This TCR beta chain is from a study of blood T cell repertoires in COVID-19. About the study: PBMCs, B-cell-depleted T cells, or T cells provided the cDNA or gDNA that made up the material.

As handled by the study authors: Amplified reference gene primers provided the basis for estimating nucleated cell counts. Sequencing was performed with immunoSEQ multiplex PCR; in TCRdb, only in-frame clones are kept and a portion is missing. V and J calls and clone size are as listed in that table; D and trimming were resolved from the DNA. The sample includes tens of thousands of clones, around 84% of them seen just once. Germline CDR1 and CDR2: GTSNPN and SVGIG (reference sequence). CDR3 length: 12 amino acids. The V gene lost 2 bases and the J gene lost 6 bases, with 7 bases spanning the gap. Material: peripheral blood. The rearrangement links TRBV30 to TRBJ2-2, with D perhaps matching TRBD1 (5 bases). The source of this sequence is a human donor in a cohort sampled during active COVID-19. The CDR3 protein is CAWSRGPGELFF. CDR3 nucleotides: TGTGCCTGGAGTAGGGGTCCCGGGGAGCTGTTTTTT.